A selection of T cell receptor beta chains follows, all from one sample in a study of T cell repertoires in cytomegalovirus infection. These receptors have no known antigen. TCRdb fed the reads into MiXCR, producing one record per CDR3 protein. The repertoire includes about 890,000 distinct CDR3 sequences, around 30% of them detected once, and more than 12% sits in the top ten. The input for sequencing was cultured CD8+ T cells from PBMCs, taken from culture after CMV antigen stimulation. These receptors came from a human donor in good health (CMV status not recorded). Some clones in this sample may be carry-over from other donors' samples. CDR3s include the opening cysteine and the closing phenylalanine or tryptophan. The D gene is left open where the match is weak. The size field is filled for only some rows; it gives once, few, many or a size class.

TRBV6-5,NA,NA,TRBJ2-4,CASSYGGGMNIQYF,TGTGCCAGCAGTTACGGCGGAGGGATGAACATTCAGTACTTC
TRBV27,NA,NA,TRBJ2-2,CANSQRQSRNTGELFF,TGTGCCAACAGTCAGAGACAGTCGCGGAACACCGGGGAGCTGTTTTTT
TRBV5-6,NA,TRBD1,TRBJ1-2,CASSLAGGNNYGYTF,TGTGCCAGCAGCTTGGCAGGGGGCAATAACTATGGCTACACCTTC
TRBV27,NA,NA,TRBJ1-3,CASRQASGNTIYF,TGTGCCAGCCGACAGGCCTCTGGAAACACCATATATTTT
TRBV12-3/TRBV12-4,NA,NA,TRBJ1-4,CASSFVREGSNEKLFF,TGTGCCAGCAGTTTTGTACGGGAGGGTTCTAATGAAAAACTGTTTTTT
TRBV4-1,few,NA,TRBJ1-5,CASSQDITGTQPQHF,TGCGCCAGCAGCCAAGATATAACAGGGACTCAGCCCCAGCATTTT
TRBV12-3/TRBV12-4,few,TRBD2,TRBJ2-1,CASSLAGTSGGPEQFF,TGTGCCAGCAGTTTAGCGGGGACTAGCGGGGGTCCTGAGCAGTTCTTC
TRBV7-6,NA,NA,TRBJ2-5,CASNTNQETQYF,TGTGCCAGCAACACGAACCAAGAGACCCAGTACTTC
TRBV10-1,few,NA,TRBJ1-1,CASSNNRLNTEAFF,TGCGCCAGCAGTAATAACCGTTTGAACACTGAAGCTTTCTTT
TRBV6-1,NA,NA,TRBJ2-5,CASSPRDAQETQYF,TGTGCCAGCAGTCCTCGGGACGCGCAAGAGACCCAGTACTTC
TRBV24-1,NA,NA,TRBJ2-5,CATSDWGESETQYF,TGTGCCACCAGTGATTGGGGAGAGTCGGAGACCCAGTACTTC
TRBV7-2,many,NA,TRBJ1-5,CASSLAPTALNQPQHF,TGTGCCAGCAGCTTAGCGCCGACAGCACTCAATCAGCCCCAGCATTTT
TRBV27,NA,TRBD2,TRBJ2-1,CASSLRRGGTDEQFF,TGTGCCAGCAGTTTAAGGCGGGGGGGTACGGATGAGCAGTTCTTC
TRBV5-5,few,NA,TRBJ2-2,CASSLDVGNTGELFF,TGTGCCAGCAGCTTGGACGTTGGGAACACCGGGGAGCTGTTTTTT
TRBV19,few,TRBD2,TRBJ2-1,CASNRRGGFINEQFF,TGTGCCAGTAATCGACGGGGGGGCTTCATTAATGAGCAGTTCTTC
TRBV20-1,NA,TRBD2,TRBJ2-1,CSARPGGAALYNEQFF,TGCAGTGCTAGGCCCGGGGGGGCAGCCCTATACAATGAGCAGTTCTTC
TRBV2,NA,TRBD1,TRBJ1-5,CASSDGQGALGLNQPQHF,TGTGCCAGCAGTGACGGACAGGGTGCGCTGGGACTCAATCAGCCCCAGCATTTT
TRBV27,NA,NA,TRBJ2-1,CASSLRLGIEQFF,TGTGCCAGCAGTTTGAGACTAGGGATTGAGCAGTTCTTC
TRBV7-8,many,NA,TRBJ1-5,CASSLVGNQPQHF,TGTGCCAGCAGCTTAGTGGGGAATCAGCCCCAGCATTTT
TRBV7-2,many,NA,TRBJ1-4,CASSSSATNEKLFF,TGTGCCAGCAGCTCTTCTGCAACTAATGAAAAACTGTTTTTT
TRBV16,NA,NA,TRBJ1-6,CASSQFGPNSPLHF,TGTGCCAGCAGTCAATTTGGGCCAAATTCACCCCTCCACTTT
TRBV4-1,NA,NA,TRBJ2-2,CASSQDTGMNTGELFF,TGCGCCAGCAGCCAAGACACAGGGATGAACACCGGGGAGCTGTTTTTT
TRBV27,NA,NA,TRBJ2-7,CASSSAGDEQYF,TGTGCCAGCAGCTCCGCGGGCGACGAGCAGTACTTC
TRBV28,few,TRBD2,TRBJ2-5,CASRGLADPGETQYF,TGTGCCAGCAGGGGACTAGCGGACCCCGGGGAGACCCAGTACTTC
TRBV4-1,NA,NA,TRBJ2-5,CASSQGLTDKETQYF,TGCGCCAGCAGCCAAGGACTCACGGACAAGGAGACCCAGTACTTC